This TCR beta chain came from a study of blood T cell repertoires in COVID-19. Turning to the study itself: COVID-19 samples from acute and convalescent phases originated in the United States, Italy and Spain. T cells, B-cell-depleted T cells, or PBMCs provided the cDNA or gDNA that served as material.

This CDR3 is 14 amino acids long. The germline gives CDR1 SGHRS, CDR2 YFSETQ. The V segment lost 4 bases and the J segment 4 bases; nucleotides outside the gene matches: 7. In the original processing: Estimates of nucleated cell counts were drawn from the amplification of reference gene primers. Clones were sequenced by immunoSEQ multiplex PCR, and TCRdb holds only the in-frame ones, with some missing. V, J and clone size are those of that table, while D and trimming were read from the DNA. The sample carries fewer than 80,000 clones, roughly 90% recorded once. Sequencing was done on a sample of peripheral blood. The source is a man between 25 and 39 years old with acute or convalescent COVID-19. The chain links TRBV5-1 to TRBJ1-2, with TRBD1 identical over 7 bases. The CDR3, as DNA: TGCGCCAGCAGCACAGACAGGGCTAGCTATGGCTACACCTTC. Translation: CASSTDRASYGYTF. The complete variable domain, with remaining parts taken from reference TRBV5-1 and TRBJ1-2, reads KAGVTQTPRYLIKTRGQQVTLSCSPISGHRSVSWYQQTPGQGLQFLFEYFSETQRNKGNFPGRFSGRQFSNSRSEMNVSTLELGDSALYLCASSTDRASYGYTFGSGTRLTVV.